This TCR beta chain was sequenced during a study of shared clonotypes between healthy human individuals. Germline CDR1 reads MNHEY; CDR2 reads SMNVEV (reference sequence). This CDR3 region has 16 residues. V was clipped by 5 bases and J by 6 bases; unmatched bases: 11. As processed by the authors: Junction-only sequences without quality scores came from ImmunoSEQ, so filtering differed. Assay used: immunoSEQ multiplex PCR; TCRdb lists only in-frame clones, some missing. That table furnishes V, J and clone size, whereas the DNA furnished D and trimming. The table records some 2,500,000 clones, just under 95% of them present only once. The donors, healthy adults who were HIV-negative, had experienced no recent acute infections or vaccinations.

This TCR came from a man between 18 and 29 years old in good health. Some clones in this sample may be carry-over from other donors' samples. The V gene is TRBV27, the J gene TRBJ1-5, with 9 bases fitting TRBD1. The sample comprised naive CD4+ T cells from PBMCs. Described subset: CD45RA+ positively selected. The CDR3 here is CASSTRTGVLPQPQHF. The CDR3 DNA follows: TGTGCCAGCAGTACGCGGACAGGGGTTCTACCTCAGCCCCAGCATTTT.